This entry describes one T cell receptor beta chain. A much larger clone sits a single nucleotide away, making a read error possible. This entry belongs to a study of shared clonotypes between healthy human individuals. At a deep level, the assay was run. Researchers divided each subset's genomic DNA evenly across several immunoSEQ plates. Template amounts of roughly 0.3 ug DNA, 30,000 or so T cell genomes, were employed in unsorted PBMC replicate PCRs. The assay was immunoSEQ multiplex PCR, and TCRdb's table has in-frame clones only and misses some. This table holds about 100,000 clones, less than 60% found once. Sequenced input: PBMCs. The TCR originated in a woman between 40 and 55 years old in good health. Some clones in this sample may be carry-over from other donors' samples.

CDR3 sequence (DNA): TGTGCCAGCAGCCCGGGGAGGGGTGGGGGGGCCTACGAGCAGTACTTC. It translates to CASSPGRGGGAYEQYF. The chain carries TRBV7-8 and TRBJ2-7, with 7 bases aligning to TRBD2. Germline V gene lookup returns CDR1 SGHVS and CDR2 FQNEAQ. The trim removed 5 bases at V and 2 bases at J, leaving 12 bases unmatched. The CDR3 extends over 16 amino acids.